This T cell receptor (beta chain) was found in a study of identical twins. V dropped 0 bases and J dropped 4; count of bases not matched to a gene: 12. The CDR3 is 17 amino acids. Germline V lookup: CDR1 LGHNA, CDR2 YNFKEQ. The study's findings and limits: Low generation probability was overrepresented in out-of-frame alpha sequences shared by twins. Conclusions relied on cross-sectional statistical analysis, not following the same donors.

Comments on this clonotype: Its target is not known.

Template switching created a universal primer site, and the cDNA included unique molecular identifiers. Using its own MiXCR run on the 5' RACE reads, TCRdb lists one record per CDR3 protein. Among approximately 620,000 distinct CDR3 sequences listed, 8.6% were seen once. The data also belong to a second study, concerning yellow fever vaccine responses in identical twins.

The TCR was taken from a woman younger than 30 in good health. This chain connects TRBV4-2 to TRBJ2-7, with 7 positions matching TRBD2. The source material was PBMCs. The CDR3 DNA reads as TGTGCCAGCAGCCAAGAAATTCGGAGGGAGGGCCTGTACGAGCAGTACTTC. Its translation is CASSQEIRREGLYEQYF.